The 4 T cell receptor beta chains presented below share a single source sample, sequenced in a study of blood T cell repertoires in COVID-19 (dated by TCRdb to about 2020). The library relied on the immunoSEQ multiplex PCR assay. Entries here come from immuneACCESS through TCRdb and include only in-frame sequences with V and J called. Some clones fail to appear in such tables; in the studies checked, an unresolved V gene covers under half of the shortfall, and the cause of the remainder is unknown. The sample includes 40,000 to 50,000 clones, with around 86% observed a single time. The ten most abundant clones make up roughly 47% of the sample. Input material: peripheral blood. The receptors were sampled from an elderly woman with acute or convalescent COVID-19.

This sequence joins TRBV28 and TRBJ2-3, with D perhaps matching TRBD1 (6 bases). CDR3 length equals 12 residues. CDR1 and CDR2 from the germline V gene are MDHEN and SYDVKM. Trimming stripped 8 bases from V and 1 base from J, with 7 bases between. The CDR3 loop is CASAGGTDTQYF. Written as DNA, the CDR3 is TGTGCCAGCGCAGGGGGCACAGATACGCAGTATTTT. Variable domain in full (rest from reference TRBV28 and TRBJ2-3): DVKVTQSSRYLVKRTGEKVFLECVQDMDHENMFWYRQDPGLGLRLIYFSYDVKMKEKGDIPEGYSVSREKKERFSLILESASTNQTSMYLCASAGGTDTQYFGPGTRLTVL.

The chain couples TRBV28 to TRBJ1-5; the D is unclear. Trimming took 6 bases from V and 4 from J, leaving 13 bases between them. Per germline, CDR1 MDHEN and CDR2 SYDVKM. The CDR3 loop spans 14 amino acids. CDR3 bases: TGTGCCAGCAGGGCTCGGGGTGGGAATCAGCCCCAGCATTTT. Amino acids: CASRARGGNQPQHF.

Ten or more counts support this clone. This chain's CDR3 is CASSSPEANYGYTF. The CDR3 nucleotides are TGTGCCAGCAGCTCCCCAGAGGCAAACTATGGCTACACCTTC. This chain connects TRBV7-9 to TRBJ1-2; D unresolved. Trimming pared 4 bases from V and 2 bases from J, leaving 11 bases between. There are 14 residues in the CDR3. CDR1 is SEHNR and CDR2 is FQNEAQ in the germline V gene (reference sequence).

Here the CDR3 DNA reads TGTGCCAGCAGTAAAGAGACAGGGGCAGGGACAGATACGCAGTATTTT. As protein: CASSKETGAGTDTQYF. The chain combines TRBV2 with TRBJ2-3, with 8 nucleotides matching TRBD1. CDR3 length: 16 amino acids. With 5 bases clipped from V and 3 bases from J, the junction kept 10 bases outside the gene matches. From germline, CDR1 is SNHLY and CDR2 FYNNEI.